This T cell receptor (beta chain) is from a study of high-grade serous ovarian cancer treatment subgroups. Study-level results: The analyses considered CDR3 and ignored CDR1 and CDR2. Different patients shared almost no repertoire; same-patient tumors shared roughly 0.11 to 0.8.

Tumor samples were obtained before definitive surgery or chemotherapy. V lost 7 bases, J lost 2 bases, and 8 bases stayed unmatched. This CDR3 spans 14 amino acids. CDR1 and CDR2 (germline): MNHNS, SASEGT. Assay: immunoSEQ multiplex PCR; the TCRdb copy retains only in-frame clones and omits some. Of approximately 8,900 clones listed, more than 85% were seen once; the top ten hold 1.7%. This clone was counted once. Its matching antigen is unknown. The receptor's source is a human donor with high-grade serous ovarian cancer. The rearrangement uses TRBV6-1 and TRBJ2-7, with 7 positions matching TRBD2. Sequenced material: tumor tissue. Written as DNA, the CDR3 is TGTGCCAGCACCTTGGGGAGGGGAGCCTACGAGCAGTACTTC. Its protein is CASTLGRGAYEQYF.